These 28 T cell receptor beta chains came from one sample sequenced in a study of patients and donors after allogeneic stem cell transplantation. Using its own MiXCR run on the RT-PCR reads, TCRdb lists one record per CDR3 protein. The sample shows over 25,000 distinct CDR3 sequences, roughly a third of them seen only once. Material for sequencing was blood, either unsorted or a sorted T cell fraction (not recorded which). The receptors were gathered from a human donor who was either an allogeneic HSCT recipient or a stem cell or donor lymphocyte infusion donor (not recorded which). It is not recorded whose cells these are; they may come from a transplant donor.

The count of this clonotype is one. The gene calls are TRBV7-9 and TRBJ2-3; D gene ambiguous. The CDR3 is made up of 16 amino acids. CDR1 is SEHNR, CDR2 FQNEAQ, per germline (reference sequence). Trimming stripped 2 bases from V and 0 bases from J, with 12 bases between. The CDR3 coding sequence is TGTGCCAGCAGCTTAAACTGGCAGGCGAGCACAGATACGCAGTATTTT. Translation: CASSLNWQASTDTQYF.

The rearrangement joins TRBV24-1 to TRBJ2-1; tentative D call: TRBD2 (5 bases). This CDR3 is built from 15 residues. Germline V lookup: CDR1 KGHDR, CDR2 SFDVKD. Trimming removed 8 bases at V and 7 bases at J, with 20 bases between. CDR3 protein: CATMGSGSPGNEQFF. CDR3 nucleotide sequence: TGTGCCACCATGGGGAGTGGCAGCCCCGGAAATGAGCAGTTCTTC.

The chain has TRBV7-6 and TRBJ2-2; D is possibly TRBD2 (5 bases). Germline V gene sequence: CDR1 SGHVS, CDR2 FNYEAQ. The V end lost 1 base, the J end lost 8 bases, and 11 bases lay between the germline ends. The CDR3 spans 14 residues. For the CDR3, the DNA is TGTGCCAGCAGCTTAGTGCAGGAGGTTGGGGAGCTGTTTTTT. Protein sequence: CASSLVQEVGELFF.

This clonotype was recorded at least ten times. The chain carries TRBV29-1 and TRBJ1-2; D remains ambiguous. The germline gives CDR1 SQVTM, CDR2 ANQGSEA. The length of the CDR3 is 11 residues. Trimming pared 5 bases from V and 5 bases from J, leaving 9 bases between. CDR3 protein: CSVLEGYGYTF. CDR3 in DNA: TGCAGCGTTTTAGAAGGATATGGCTACACCTTC.

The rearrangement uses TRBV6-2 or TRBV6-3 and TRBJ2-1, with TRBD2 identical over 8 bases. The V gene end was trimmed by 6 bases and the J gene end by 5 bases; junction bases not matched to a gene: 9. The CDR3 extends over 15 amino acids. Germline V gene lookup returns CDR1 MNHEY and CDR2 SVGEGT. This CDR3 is CASSLTSGQNNEQFF. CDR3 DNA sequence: TGTGCCAGCAGCCTCACTAGCGGACAGAACAATGAGCAGTTCTTC.

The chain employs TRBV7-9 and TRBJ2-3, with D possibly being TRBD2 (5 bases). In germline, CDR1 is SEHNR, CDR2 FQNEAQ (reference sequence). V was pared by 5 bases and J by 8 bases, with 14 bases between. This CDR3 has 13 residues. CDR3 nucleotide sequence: TGTGCCAGCAGCCCCCGAGAGGCGGGTACGCAGTATTTT. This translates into CASSPREAGTQYF.

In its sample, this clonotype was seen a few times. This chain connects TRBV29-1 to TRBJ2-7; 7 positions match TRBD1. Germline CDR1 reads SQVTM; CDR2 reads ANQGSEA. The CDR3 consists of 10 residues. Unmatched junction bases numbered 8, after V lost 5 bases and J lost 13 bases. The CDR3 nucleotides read TGCAGCGTTACGTTGGACAGGACCTACTTC. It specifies CSVTLDRTYF.

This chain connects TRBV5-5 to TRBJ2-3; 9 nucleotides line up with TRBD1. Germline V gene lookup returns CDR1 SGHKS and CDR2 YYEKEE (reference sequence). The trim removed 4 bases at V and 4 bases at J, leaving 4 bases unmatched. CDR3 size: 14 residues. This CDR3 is CASSARTGADTQYF. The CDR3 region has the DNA TGTGCCAGCAGCGCTCGGACAGGGGCAGATACGCAGTATTTT.

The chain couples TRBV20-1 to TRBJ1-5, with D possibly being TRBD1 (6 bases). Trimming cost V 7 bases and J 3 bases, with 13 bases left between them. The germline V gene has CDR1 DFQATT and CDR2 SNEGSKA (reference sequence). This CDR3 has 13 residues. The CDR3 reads CSVGGSNNQPQHF. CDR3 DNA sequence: TGCAGTGTTGGGGGCAGCAACAATCAGCCCCAGCATTTT.

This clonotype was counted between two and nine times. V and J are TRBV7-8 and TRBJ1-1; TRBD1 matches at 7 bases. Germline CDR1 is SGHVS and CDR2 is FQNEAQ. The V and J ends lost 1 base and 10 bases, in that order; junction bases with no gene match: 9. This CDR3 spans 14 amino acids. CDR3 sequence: CASSLELKGARAFF. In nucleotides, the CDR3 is TGTGCCAGCAGCTTAGAGTTGAAGGGGGCGCGAGCTTTCTTT.

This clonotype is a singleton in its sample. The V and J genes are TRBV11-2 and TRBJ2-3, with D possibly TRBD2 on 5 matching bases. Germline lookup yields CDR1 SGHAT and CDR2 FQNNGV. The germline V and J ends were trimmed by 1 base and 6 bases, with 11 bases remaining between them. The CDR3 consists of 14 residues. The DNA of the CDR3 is TGTGCCAGCAGCTTAGTAAATCTAGCCGATACGCAGTATTTT. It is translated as CASSLVNLADTQYF.

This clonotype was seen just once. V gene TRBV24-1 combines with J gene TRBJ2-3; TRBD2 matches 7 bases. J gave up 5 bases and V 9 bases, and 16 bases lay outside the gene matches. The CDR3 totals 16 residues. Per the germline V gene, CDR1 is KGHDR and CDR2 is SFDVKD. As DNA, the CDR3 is TGTGCCACCGGGAGGGGTAGCGGTTACACCGGAGATACGCAGTATTTT. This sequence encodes CATGRGSGYTGDTQYF.

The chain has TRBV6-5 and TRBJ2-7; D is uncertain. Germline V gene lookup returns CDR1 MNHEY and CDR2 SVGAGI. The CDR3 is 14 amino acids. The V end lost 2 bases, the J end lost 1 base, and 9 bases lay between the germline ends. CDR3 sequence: CASSYARFSYEQYF. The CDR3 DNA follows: TGTGCCAGCAGTTACGCCAGATTTTCCTACGAGCAGTACTTC.

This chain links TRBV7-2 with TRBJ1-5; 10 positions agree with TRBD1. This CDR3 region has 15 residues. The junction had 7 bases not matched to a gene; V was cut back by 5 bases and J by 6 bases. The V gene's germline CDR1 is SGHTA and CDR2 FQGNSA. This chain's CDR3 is CASSPGQGVGQPQHF. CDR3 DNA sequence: TGTGCCAGCAGCCCAGGACAGGGGGTCGGTCAGCCCCAGCATTTT.

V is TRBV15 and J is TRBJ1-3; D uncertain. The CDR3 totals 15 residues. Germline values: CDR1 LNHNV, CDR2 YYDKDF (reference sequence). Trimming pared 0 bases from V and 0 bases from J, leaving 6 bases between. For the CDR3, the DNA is TGTGCCACCAGCAGAGATTCTAGCTCTGGAAACACCATATATTTT. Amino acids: CATSRDSSSGNTIYF.

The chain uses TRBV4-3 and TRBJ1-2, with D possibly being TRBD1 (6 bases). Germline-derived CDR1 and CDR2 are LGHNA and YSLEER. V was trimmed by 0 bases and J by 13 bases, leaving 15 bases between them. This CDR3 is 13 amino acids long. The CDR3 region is CASSQDPGAKSTF. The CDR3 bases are TGCGCCAGCAGCCAAGATCCAGGGGCAAAGAGCACCTTC.

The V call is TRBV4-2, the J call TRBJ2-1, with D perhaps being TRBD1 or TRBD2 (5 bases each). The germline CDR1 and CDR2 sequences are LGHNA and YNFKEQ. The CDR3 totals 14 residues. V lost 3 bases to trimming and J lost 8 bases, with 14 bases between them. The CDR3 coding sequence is TGTGCCAGCAGCCAGCAGGGACGTTGGGATGAGCAGTTCTTC. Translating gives CASSQQGRWDEQFF.

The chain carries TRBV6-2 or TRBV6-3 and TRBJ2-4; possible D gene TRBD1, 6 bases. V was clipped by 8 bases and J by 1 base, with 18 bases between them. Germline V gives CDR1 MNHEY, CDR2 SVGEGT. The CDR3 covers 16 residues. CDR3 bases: TGTGCCAGCCAGCAGGACAGACGCCGGGCCAAAAACATTCAGTACTTC. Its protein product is CASQQDRRRAKNIQYF.

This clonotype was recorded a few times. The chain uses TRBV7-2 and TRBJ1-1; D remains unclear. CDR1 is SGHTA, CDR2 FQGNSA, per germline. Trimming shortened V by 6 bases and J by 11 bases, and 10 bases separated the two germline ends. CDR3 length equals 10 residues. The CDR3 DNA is TGTGCCAGCAGGTCTCAGGAGGCTTTCTTT. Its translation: CASRSQEAFF.

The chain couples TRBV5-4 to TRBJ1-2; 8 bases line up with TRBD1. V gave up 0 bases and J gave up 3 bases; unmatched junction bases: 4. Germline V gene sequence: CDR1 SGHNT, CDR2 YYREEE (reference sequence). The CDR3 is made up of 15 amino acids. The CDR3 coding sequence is TGTGCCAGCAGCTTGGCCCAGGACAGGGACTATGGCTACACCTTC. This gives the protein CASSLAQDRDYGYTF. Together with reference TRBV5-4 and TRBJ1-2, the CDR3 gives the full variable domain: ETGVTQSPTHLIKTRGQQVTLRCSSQSGHNTVSWYQQALGQGPQFIFQYYREEENGRGNFPPRFSGLQFPNYSSELNVNALELDDSALYLCASSLAQDRDYGYTFGSGTRLTVV.

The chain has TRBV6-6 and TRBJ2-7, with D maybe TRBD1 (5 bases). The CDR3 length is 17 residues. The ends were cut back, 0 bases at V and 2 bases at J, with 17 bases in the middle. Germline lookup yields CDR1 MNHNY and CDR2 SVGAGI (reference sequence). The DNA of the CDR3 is TGTGCCAGCAGTTACTCGAAACGAACAGGTTCACCCTACGAGCAGTACGTC. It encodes CASSYSKRTGSPYEQYV.

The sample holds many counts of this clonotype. The CDR3 DNA is TGCGCCAGCAGCTTGGACCCTAGCAATCAGCCCCAGCATTTT. Protein sequence: CASSLDPSNQPQHF. The chain links TRBV5-1 to TRBJ1-5; no clear D gene. Trimming left V 0 bases short and J 0 bases short, with 4 bases between. Germline V gene lookup returns CDR1 SGHRS and CDR2 YFSETQ. The CDR3 is 14 amino acids.

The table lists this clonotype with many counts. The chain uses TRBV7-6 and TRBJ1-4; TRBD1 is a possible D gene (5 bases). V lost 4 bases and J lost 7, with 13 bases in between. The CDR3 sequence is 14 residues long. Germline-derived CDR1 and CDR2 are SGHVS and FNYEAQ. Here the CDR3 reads CASSSEGVSEKLFF. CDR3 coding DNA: TGTGCCAGCAGCTCCGAAGGGGTCTCTGAAAAACTGTTTTTT.

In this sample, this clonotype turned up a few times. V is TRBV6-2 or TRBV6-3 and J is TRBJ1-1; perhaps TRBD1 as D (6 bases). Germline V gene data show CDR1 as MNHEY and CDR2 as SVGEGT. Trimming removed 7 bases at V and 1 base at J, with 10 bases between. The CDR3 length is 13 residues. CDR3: CASMWGPNTEAFF. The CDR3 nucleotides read TGTGCCAGCATGTGGGGGCCGAACACTGAAGCTTTCTTT.

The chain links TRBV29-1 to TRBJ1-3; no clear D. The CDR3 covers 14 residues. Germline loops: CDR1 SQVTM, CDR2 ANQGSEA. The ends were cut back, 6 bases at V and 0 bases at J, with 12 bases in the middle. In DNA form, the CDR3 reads TGCAGCGTCTCCGGGCCTAGCTCTGGAAACACCATATATTTT. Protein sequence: CSVSGPSSGNTIYF.

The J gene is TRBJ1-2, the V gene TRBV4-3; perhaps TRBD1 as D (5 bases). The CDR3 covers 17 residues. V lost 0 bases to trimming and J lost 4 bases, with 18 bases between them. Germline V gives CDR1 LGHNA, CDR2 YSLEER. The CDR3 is CASSQDPGGNIIYGYTF. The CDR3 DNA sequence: TGCGCCAGCAGCCAAGACCCGGGGGGGAACATTATCTATGGCTACACCTTC.

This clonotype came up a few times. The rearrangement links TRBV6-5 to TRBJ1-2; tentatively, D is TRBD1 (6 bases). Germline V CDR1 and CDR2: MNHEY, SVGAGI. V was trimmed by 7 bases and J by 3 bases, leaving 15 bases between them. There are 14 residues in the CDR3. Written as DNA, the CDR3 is TGTGCCAGCAACAAGGGGGGAAACTACTATGGCTACACCTTC. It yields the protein CASNKGGNYYGYTF.

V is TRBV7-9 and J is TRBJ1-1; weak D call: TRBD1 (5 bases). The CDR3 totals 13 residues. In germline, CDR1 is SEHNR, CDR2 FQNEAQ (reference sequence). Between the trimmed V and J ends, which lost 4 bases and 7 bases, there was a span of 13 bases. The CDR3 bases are TGTGCCAGCAGCTATAGGGGCGCGGGTGAAGCTTTCTTT. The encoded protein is CASSYRGAGEAFF.